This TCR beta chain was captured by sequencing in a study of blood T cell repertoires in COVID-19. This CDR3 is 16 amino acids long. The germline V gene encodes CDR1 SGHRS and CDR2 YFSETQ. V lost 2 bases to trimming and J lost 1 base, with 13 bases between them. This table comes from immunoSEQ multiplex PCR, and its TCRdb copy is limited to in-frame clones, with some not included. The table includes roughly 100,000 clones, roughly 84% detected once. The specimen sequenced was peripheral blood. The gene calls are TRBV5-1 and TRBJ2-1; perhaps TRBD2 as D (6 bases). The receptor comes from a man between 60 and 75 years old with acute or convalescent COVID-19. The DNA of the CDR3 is TGCGCCAGCAGCTTTCGGGAGAGCAATTCCTACAATGAGCAGTTCTTC. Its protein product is CASSFRESNSYNEQFF.